The T cell receptor beta chain described here comes from a study of T cell changes during pregnancy in multiple sclerosis. The table came from immunoSEQ multiplex PCR; TCRdb's copy has only in-frame clones and leaves some out. The data show around 40,000 clones, with 89% seen just once and about 1.2% held by the top ten. The CDR3 length is 17 residues. The material sequenced was CD4+ T cells from peripheral blood mononuclear cells, taken in the first trimester of pregnancy. The receptor's source is a female donor with multiple sclerosis, enrolled in a pregnancy study. This rearrangement joins TRBV21-1 to TRBJ2-5; the listed D gene, TRBD2, was not tested against the DNA. TRBV21-1 is noted as a pseudogene. The CDR3 bases are TGTGCCAGCAGCAAGATCGGGACTAGCGGAGATCAAGAGACCCAGTACTTC. Encoded protein: CASSKIGTSGDQETQYF.